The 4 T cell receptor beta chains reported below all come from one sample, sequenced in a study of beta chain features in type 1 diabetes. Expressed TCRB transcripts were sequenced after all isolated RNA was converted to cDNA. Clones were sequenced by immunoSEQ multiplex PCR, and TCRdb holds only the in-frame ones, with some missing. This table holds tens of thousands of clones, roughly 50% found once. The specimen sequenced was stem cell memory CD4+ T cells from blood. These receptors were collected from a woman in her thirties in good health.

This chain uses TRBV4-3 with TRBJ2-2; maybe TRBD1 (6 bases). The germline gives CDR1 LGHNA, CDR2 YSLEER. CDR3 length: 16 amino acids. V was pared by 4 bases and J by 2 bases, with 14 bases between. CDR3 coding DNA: TGCGCCAGCAGCCGGCGAGGGGGAGCCAACACCGGGGAGCTGTTTTTT. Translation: CASSRRGGANTGELFF.

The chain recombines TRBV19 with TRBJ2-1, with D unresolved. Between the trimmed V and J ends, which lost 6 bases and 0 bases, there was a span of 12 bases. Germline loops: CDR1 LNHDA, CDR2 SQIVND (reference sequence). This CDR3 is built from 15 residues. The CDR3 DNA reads TGTGCCAGTAGAGAAGCGTGGAGCTCCTACAATGAGCAGTTCTTC. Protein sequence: CASREAWSSYNEQFF.

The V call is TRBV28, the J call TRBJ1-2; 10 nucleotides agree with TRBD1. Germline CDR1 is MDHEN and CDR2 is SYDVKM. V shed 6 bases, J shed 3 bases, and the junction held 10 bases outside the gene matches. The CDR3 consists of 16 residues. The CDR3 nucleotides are TGTGCCAGCAGACGATCGACAGGGGGCGATGACTATGGCTACACCTTC. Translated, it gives CASRRSTGGDDYGYTF.

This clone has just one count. The CDR3 loop is CASSLVAGGPRQETQYF. The DNA of the CDR3 is TGCGCCAGCAGCTTGGTAGCGGGAGGGCCGAGACAAGAGACCCAGTACTTC. This sequence joins TRBV5-1 and TRBJ2-5; 11 bases line up with TRBD2. CDR1 is SGHRS, CDR2 YFSETQ, per germline. J was trimmed by 2 bases and V by 0 bases; bases with no gene match: 6. The CDR3 contains 17 residues. The full variable domain, in which reference TRBV5-1 and TRBJ2-5 provide the parts outside the CDR3, is KAGVTQTPRYLIKTRGQQVTLSCSPISGHRSVSWYQQTPGQGLQFLFEYFSETQRNKGNFPGRFSGRQFSNSRSEMNVSTLELGDSALYLCASSLVAGGPRQETQYFGPGTRLLVL.